Listed here are 14 T cell receptor beta chains from one sample, sequenced in a study of cytomegalovirus exposure and HLA in healthy donors (dated by TCRdb to the late 2010s). The method behind the library was the immunoSEQ multiplex PCR assay. For the multiplex PCR, a mixture combining 60 forward primers for TCR Vbeta segments and 13 reverse primers for TCR Jbeta segments was used. Drawn from immuneACCESS, this table holds only the in-frame rearrangements with V and J called that TCRdb kept. Clones are partly lost; checked studies trace under half to an unresolved V gene and leave the rest unexplained. This sample comprises approximately 90,000 clones, around four fifths of them detected only once. The ten largest clones represent 1.3% to 1.5% of the sample. The sequenced material came from PBMCs. These receptors were collected from a male donor in good health and CMV-seronegative.

V and J are TRBV19 and TRBJ2-5, with D uncertain. Germline V gives CDR1 LNHDA, CDR2 SQIVND (reference sequence). Between the trimmed V and J ends, which lost 6 bases and 4 bases, there was a span of 9 bases. CDR3 length: 12 amino acids. CDR3 loop: CASRSQAETQYF. The DNA for the CDR3 is TGTGCCAGTAGGTCTCAAGCAGAGACCCAGTACTTC.

This clone has just a few counts. The chain combines TRBV10-1 with TRBJ1-1; D may be TRBD1 (5 bases). The germline V gene encodes CDR1 WNHNN and CDR2 SYGVQD (reference sequence). V lost 0 bases and J lost 1, with 9 bases in between. There are 15 residues in the CDR3. The CDR3 nucleotides read TGCGCCAGCAGTGAGTCTTGGCAGGGGAACACTGAAGCTTTCTTT. Its protein product is CASSESWQGNTEAFF.

This clone was seen only once. The chain carries TRBV7-6 and TRBJ2-2; maybe TRBD2 (5 bases). CDR3 length: 15 amino acids. Germline V gives CDR1 SGHVS, CDR2 FNYEAQ. The ends were cut back, 5 bases at V and 4 bases at J, with 14 bases in the middle. For the CDR3, the DNA is TGTGCCAGCAGCCCACGTCCGGGGAGCACCGGGGAGCTGTTTTTT. Residues: CASSPRPGSTGELFF.

V gene TRBV5-1 combines with J gene TRBJ1-4; no definite D call. The CDR3 spans 16 residues. Germline loops: CDR1 SGHRS, CDR2 YFSETQ. V was pared by 0 bases and J by 8 bases, with 17 bases between. The CDR3 reads CASSLDIASYKEKLFF. The CDR3 coding sequence is TGCGCCAGCAGCTTGGATATAGCGTCATATAAGGAAAAACTGTTTTTT.

This chain connects TRBV5-4 to TRBJ2-7; perhaps TRBD2 as D (6 bases). With 0 bases removed from V and 3 bases from J, the gap between germline ends came to 10 bases. This CDR3 spans 14 amino acids. Germline assignment: CDR1 SGHNT and CDR2 YYREEE (reference sequence). The CDR3, as DNA: TGTGCCAGCAGCTTGGGGGGAGGAGGCTACGAGCAGTACTTC. This sequence encodes CASSLGGGGYEQYF. Together with reference TRBV5-4 and TRBJ2-7, the CDR3 gives the full variable domain: ETGVTQSPTHLIKTRGQQVTLRCSSQSGHNTVSWYQQALGQGPQFIFQYYREEENGRGNFPPRFSGLQFPNYSSELNVNALELDDSALYLCASSLGGGGYEQYFGPGTRLTVT.

The chain employs TRBV7-3 and TRBJ1-5; D is possibly TRBD1 (5 bases). Germline V CDR1 and CDR2: SGHTA, FQGTGA. V lost 0 bases and J lost 5, with 11 bases in between. The CDR3 covers 15 residues. The CDR3 region is CASSLTSGPHQPQHF. Here the CDR3 DNA reads TGTGCCAGCAGCTTAACATCAGGGCCCCATCAGCCCCAGCATTTT.

The gene calls are TRBV5-1 and TRBJ2-2; no clear D. This CDR3 contains 14 residues. V was pared by 5 bases and J by 7 bases, with 15 bases between. From germline, CDR1 is SGHRS and CDR2 YFSETQ. CDR3 residues: CASREDTYGGELFF. The CDR3 DNA reads as TGCGCCAGCAGGGAAGACACCTACGGCGGGGAGCTGTTTTTT.

V usage is TRBV6-5 and J usage is TRBJ2-5, with D perhaps matching TRBD2 (7 bases). Germline assignment: CDR1 MNHEY and CDR2 SVGAGI. The length of the CDR3 is 15 residues. The ends were cut back, 8 bases at V and 1 base at J, with 17 bases in the middle. The CDR3 protein is CASRRRGAGQETQYF. CDR3 bases: TGTGCCAGCCGGCGACGGGGGGCGGGCCAAGAGACCCAGTACTTC.

Only one count was recorded for this clone. This chain joins TRBV7-2 and TRBJ1-1; TRBD1 is a possible D gene (6 bases). This CDR3 contains 13 residues. The V gene's germline CDR1 is SGHTA and CDR2 FQGNSA. Trimming stripped 6 bases from V and 4 bases from J, with 12 bases between. The CDR3: CASRQNRATEAFF. Written as DNA, the CDR3 is TGTGCCAGCAGACAAAACAGGGCCACTGAAGCTTTCTTT.

The chain joins TRBV29-1 to TRBJ2-5, with D perhaps matching TRBD2 (6 bases). The CDR3 has 11 residues. Trimming stripped 1 base from V and 9 bases from J, with 9 bases between. CDR1 and CDR2 from the germline V gene are SQVTM and ANQGSEA. The CDR3 DNA is TGCAGCGTTGAAGGGCGGGATGCCCAGTACTTC. It encodes CSVEGRDAQYF.

The J gene is TRBJ1-1, the V gene TRBV29-1; D gene ambiguous. The V gene's germline CDR1 is SQVTM and CDR2 ANQGSEA. The CDR3 consists of 11 residues. V shed 7 bases and J shed 6 bases, with 12 bases lying between them. The CDR3 region has the DNA TGCAGCGGAGCCATGTCGTCTGAAGCTTTCTTT. Protein sequence: CSGAMSSEAFF.

V is TRBV5-1 and J is TRBJ2-5; a weak D match, TRBD1 (6 bases). Per germline, CDR1 SGHRS and CDR2 YFSETQ. This CDR3 is 15 amino acids long. Trimming shortened V by 4 bases and J by 3 bases, and 16 bases separated the two germline ends. Written as DNA, the CDR3 is TGCGCCAGCAGCCGCGTTAGGGGGAACAAAGAGACCCAGTACTTC. Translated, it gives CASSRVRGNKETQYF.

Concerning this clone: At one end the junction does not follow the germline gene, possibly because of a read error. This sample includes further DNA sequences coding for the same CDR3. The chain carries TRBV29-1 and TRBJ1-5; 10 bases agree with TRBD1. Germline V gene data show CDR1 as SQVTM and CDR2 as ANQGSEA. This CDR3 spans 15 amino acids. The CDR3 sequence: CSVSPGQGSNQPQHF. The CDR3 nucleotides read TGCAGCGTTAGTCCGGGACAGGGGAGCAACCAGCCCCAGCATTTT.

This sequence joins TRBV28 and TRBJ2-1; TRBD1 is a possible D gene (6 bases). Trimming took off 5 bases at V and 10 bases at J, with 21 bases between the two ends. CDR3 length equals 15 residues. Germline CDR1 MDHEN, CDR2 SYDVKM. The CDR3 here is CASSPTPTGTKEQFF. The DNA for the CDR3 is TGTGCCAGCAGTCCGACTCCAACAGGGACAAAGGAGCAGTTCTTC.